The following is a T cell receptor beta chain sequence with its context. Its matching antigen is unknown. The CDR3 extends over 18 amino acids. The V gene end was trimmed by 5 bases and the J gene end by 8 bases; junction bases not matched to a gene: 20. Germline V gives CDR1 SGHNT, CDR2 YENEEA. Primers for the PCR totalled 60 Vbeta and 13 Jbeta. Assay used: immunoSEQ multiplex PCR; TCRdb lists only in-frame clones, some missing. Here the sample spans about 200,000 clones, around 77% being singletons. The data originate from a study of cytomegalovirus exposure and HLA in healthy donors. Across the study: Unique TCR beta sequences numbering some 120 million came from 150 million to 200 million T cells in an earlier analysis.

Study outcomes and limitations: In an earlier analysis, about 90% or about 30%: the productive usage of most TCR beta V segments. Later findings reportedly placed an Asian-associated ancestry cluster below the approximately 630-donor mean for N-insertions. It was 164 TCR beta chains that were listed as cytomegalovirus-associated.

V gene TRBV11-3 combines with J gene TRBJ2-1; 8 positions match TRBD2. This receptor was obtained from a young man in good health and CMV-seronegative. Specimen: PBMCs. The CDR3 region is CASSPGSGGVRREDEQFF. CDR3 sequence (DNA): TGTGCCAGCAGCCCTGGCAGCGGGGGAGTACGACGCGAGGATGAGCAGTTCTTC.